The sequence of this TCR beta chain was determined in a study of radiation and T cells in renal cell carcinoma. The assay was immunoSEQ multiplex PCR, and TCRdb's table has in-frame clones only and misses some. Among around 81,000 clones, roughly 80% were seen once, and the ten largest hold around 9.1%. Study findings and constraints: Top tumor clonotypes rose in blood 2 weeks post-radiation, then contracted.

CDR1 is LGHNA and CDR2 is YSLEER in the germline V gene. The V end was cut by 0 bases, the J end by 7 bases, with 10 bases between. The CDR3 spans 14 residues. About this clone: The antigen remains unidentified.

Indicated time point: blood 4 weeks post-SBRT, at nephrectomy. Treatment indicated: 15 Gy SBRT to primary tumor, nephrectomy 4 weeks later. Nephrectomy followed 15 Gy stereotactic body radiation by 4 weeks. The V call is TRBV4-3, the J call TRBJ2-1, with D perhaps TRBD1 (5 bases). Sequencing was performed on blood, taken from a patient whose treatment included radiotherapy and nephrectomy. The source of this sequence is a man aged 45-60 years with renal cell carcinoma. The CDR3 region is CASSQDGHRNEQFF. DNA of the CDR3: TGCGCCAGCAGCCAAGATGGACACAGAAATGAGCAGTTCTTC.